Given below is one T cell receptor beta chain in context. The target antigen is unknown. Trimming cost V 1 base and J 0 bases, with 10 bases left between them. CDR1 is SGHRS, CDR2 YFSETQ, per germline. The CDR3 is 16 amino acids. The data were obtained in a study of lymphopenia after photon versus proton radiotherapy. The assay was immunoSEQ multiplex PCR, and TCRdb's table has in-frame clones only and misses some. Here the sample spans 65,000 or so clones, about nine tenths being singletons. Findings and limits, study-wide: Post-nadir diversity loss with photons came from oligoclonal expansion, particularly CD8+ Temra cells. Better survival with proton therapy was suggested as possible, not demonstrated.

The sequenced sample was peripheral blood, obtained from a patient treated with proton-based radiotherapy. The chain has TRBV5-1 and TRBJ1-4, with a tentative D call TRBD1 (5 bases). The TCR sequence derives from a man at least 80 years old with esophageal cancer. The CDR3 spells CASSLWGPTTNEKLFF. As DNA, the CDR3 is TGCGCCAGCAGCTTGTGGGGACCCACAACTAATGAAAAACTGTTTTTT.